This is a list of T cell receptor beta chains from one sample in a study of control samples from healthy donors and cancer patients. Sequenced by immunoSEQ multiplex PCR; TCRdb stores in-frame clones only, minus some. The sample carries about 81,000 clones, 94% recorded once. The material sequenced was blood. These receptors originate from a woman aged 18-30 years in good health. Both conserved end residues are part of each CDR3. Each record gives: V gene, clone size, D gene, J gene, CDR3 protein, CDR3 DNA. A D gene is named only where the DNA matches it firmly. Clone size is shown for a subset of rows, as once, few, many or a class of expanded clone.

V: TRBV7-9; size: .; D: TRBD1; J: TRBJ2-7; CDR3: CASSPRDRAYEQYF; DNA: TGTGCCAGCAGCCCTCGGGACAGGGCCTACGAGCAGTACTTC
V: TRBV6-6; size: once; D: .; J: TRBJ2-7; CDR3: CASSLPTYEQYF; DNA: TGTGCCAGCAGCCTCCCGACCTACGAGCAGTACTTC
V: TRBV2; size: .; D: .; J: TRBJ2-6; CDR3: CASSEIWGLGSGANVLTF; DNA: TGTGCCAGCAGTGAAATTTGGGGGCTAGGCTCTGGGGCCAACGTCCTGACTTTC
V: TRBV28; size: .; D: .; J: TRBJ1-5; CDR3: CASSLSGTLRNQPQHF; DNA: TGTGCCAGCAGTTTATCTGGGACGCTTCGCAATCAGCCCCAGCATTTT
V: TRBV11-3; size: once; D: .; J: TRBJ2-6; CDR3: CASSSQGSAGANVLTF; DNA: TGTGCCAGCAGCAGCCAGGGTTCTGCTGGGGCCAACGTCCTGACTTTC
V: TRBV27; size: .; D: .; J: TRBJ1-6; CDR3: CASSFQRYNSPLHF; DNA: TGTGCCAGCAGTTTCCAGAGGTATAATTCACCCCTCCACTTT
V: TRBV6-2/TRBV6-3; size: .; D: .; J: TRBJ1-3; CDR3: CASSYSPGKHTIYF; DNA: TGTGCCAGCAGTTACTCGCCGGGGAAACACACCATATATTTT
V: TRBV5-1; size: .; D: TRBD2; J: TRBJ2-7; CDR3: CASSLDRLAGESYEQYF; DNA: TGCGCCAGCAGCTTGGACCGACTAGCGGGAGAGTCGTACGAGCAGTACTTC
V: TRBV11-2; size: .; D: .; J: TRBJ1-2; CDR3: CASSWGRGGHDTF; DNA: TGTGCCAGCAGCTGGGGTCGGGGAGGGCACGACACCTTC
V: TRBV5-6; size: once; D: .; J: TRBJ1-5; CDR3: CASSRKSGIGNQPQHF; DNA: TGTGCCAGCAGCCGTAAATCAGGGATTGGCAATCAGCCCCAGCATTTT
V: TRBV7-3; size: .; D: TRBD2; J: TRBJ2-3; CDR3: CASSVSGGRIDTQYF; DNA: TGTGCCAGCAGCGTTAGCGGGGGGCGGATAGATACGCAGTATTTT
V: TRBV2; size: .; D: .; J: TRBJ1-1; CDR3: CASSEDSNTEAFF; DNA: TGTGCCAGCAGTGAAGATAGCAACACTGAAGCTTTCTTT
V: TRBV7-2; size: .; D: .; J: TRBJ1-6; CDR3: CASSLTGHSYNSPLHF; DNA: TGTGCCAGCAGCTTAACTGGACACTCCTATAATTCACCCCTCCACTTT
V: TRBV13; size: .; D: TRBD1; J: TRBJ1-5; CDR3: CASSPDRGQPQHF; DNA: TGTGCCAGCAGCCCCGACAGGGGTCAGCCCCAGCATTTT
V: TRBV5-4; size: once; D: TRBD1; J: TRBJ1-1; CDR3: CASSPTGASKAFF; DNA: TGTGCCAGCAGCCCGACAGGGGCGAGTAAGGCTTTCTTT
V: TRBV27; size: .; D: .; J: TRBJ2-7; CDR3: CASSFGGNEQYF; DNA: TGTGCCAGCAGTTTTGGGGGCAACGAGCAGTACTTC
V: TRBV18; size: .; D: TRBD2; J: TRBJ2-1; CDR3: CASSGQRGPNEQFF; DNA: TGTGCCAGCTCGGGGCAGCGGGGCCCCAATGAGCAGTTCTTC
V: TRBV7-8; size: .; D: TRBD1; J: TRBJ2-6; CDR3: CASSLWDRADVLTF; DNA: TGTGCCAGCAGTTTGTGGGACAGGGCAGACGTCCTGACTTTC